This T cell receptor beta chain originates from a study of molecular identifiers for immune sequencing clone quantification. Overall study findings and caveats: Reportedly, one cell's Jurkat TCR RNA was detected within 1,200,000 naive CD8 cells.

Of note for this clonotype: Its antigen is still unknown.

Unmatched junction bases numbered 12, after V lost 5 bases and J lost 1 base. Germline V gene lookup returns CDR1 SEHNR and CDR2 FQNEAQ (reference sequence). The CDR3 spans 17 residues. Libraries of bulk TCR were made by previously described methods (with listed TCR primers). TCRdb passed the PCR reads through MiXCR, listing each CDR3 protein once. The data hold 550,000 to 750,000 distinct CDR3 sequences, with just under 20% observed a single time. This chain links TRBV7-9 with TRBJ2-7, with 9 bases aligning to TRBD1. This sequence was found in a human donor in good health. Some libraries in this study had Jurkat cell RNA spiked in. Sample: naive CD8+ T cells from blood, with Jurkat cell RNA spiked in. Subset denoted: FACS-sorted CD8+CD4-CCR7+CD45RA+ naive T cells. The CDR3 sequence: CASSHRAKGTGSYEQYF. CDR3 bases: TGTGCCAGCAGCCACCGGGCGAAGGGGACAGGGTCCTACGAGCAGTACTTC.